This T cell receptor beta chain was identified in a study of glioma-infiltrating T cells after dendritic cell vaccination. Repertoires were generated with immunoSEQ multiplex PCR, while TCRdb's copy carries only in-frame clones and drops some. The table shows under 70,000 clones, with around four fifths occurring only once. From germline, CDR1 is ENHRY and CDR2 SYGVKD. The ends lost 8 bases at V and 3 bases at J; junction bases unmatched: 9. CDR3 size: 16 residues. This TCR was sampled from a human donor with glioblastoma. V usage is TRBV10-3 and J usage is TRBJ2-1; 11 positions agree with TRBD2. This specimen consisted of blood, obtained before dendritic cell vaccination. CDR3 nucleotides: TGTGCCATCTCTGTCACTAGCGGGGGCCACTACAATGAGCAGTTCTTC. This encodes CAISVTSGGHYNEQFF.